This paragraph reports one TCR beta chain. This sample stems from a study of cytomegalovirus exposure and HLA in healthy donors. Germline CDR1 reads MDHEN; CDR2 reads SYDVKM. The CDR3 sequence is 16 residues long. PCR employed 60 Vbeta and 13 Jbeta primers. Using immunoSEQ multiplex PCR, the repertoire was profiled, and TCRdb retains in-frame clones only, with some absent. This table holds around 220,000 clones, 60% to 80% found once. Sequencing used PBMCs. V and J are TRBV28 and TRBJ2-5; 9 positions agree with TRBD2. The DNA end favors TRBJ2-7, so the J call may be wrong. The TCR was taken from a man aged 18 to 29 in good health and CMV-seronegative. CDR3 region: CASSSPRGSGRAEQYF. The CDR3 DNA sequence: TGTGCCAGCAGTTCCCCCCGGGGTAGCGGGAGAGCCGAGCAGTACTTC.